These 17 T cell receptor beta chains were all obtained from the same sample, sequenced in a study of cytomegalovirus exposure and HLA in healthy donors. The PCR employed 60 Vbeta primers together with 13 Jbeta primers. The repertoire was sequenced with immunoSEQ multiplex PCR; TCRdb's copy has only in-frame clones and lacks some. This table has 35,000 to 45,000 clones, under 60% appearing once. Sequenced: PBMCs. These receptors originate from a man in his 60s in good health and CMV-seronegative.

The rearrangement joins TRBV27 to TRBJ2-5, with D maybe TRBD2 (6 bases). The ends were cut back, 0 bases at V and 5 bases at J, with 13 bases in the middle. The CDR3 has 15 amino acids. The germline V gene has CDR1 MNHEY and CDR2 SMNVEV (reference sequence). CDR3 DNA sequence: TGTGCCAGCAGTTTATCTACCATAGGGAGGGAGACCCAGTACTTC. Its translation is CASSLSTIGRETQYF.

V is TRBV11-2 and J is TRBJ2-7; D is perhaps TRBD2 (5 bases). V lost 6 bases to trimming and J lost 7 bases, with 16 bases between them. This CDR3 comprises 13 residues. CDR1 and CDR2 from the germline V gene are SGHAT and FQNNGV. CDR3 DNA: TGTGCCAGCAGGGAGGTACGGAATTCGGAGCAGTACTTC. This translates into CASREVRNSEQYF.

The chain has TRBV11-2 and TRBJ2-3, with no clear D. The CDR3 length is 14 residues. Trimming stripped 5 bases from V and 0 bases from J, with 9 bases between. CDR1 is SGHAT, CDR2 FQNNGV, per germline. CDR3 sequence: CASSPIASTDTQYF. The CDR3 nucleotides are TGTGCCAGCAGCCCAATAGCTAGCACAGATACGCAGTATTTT.

This clone has just a few counts. The CDR3 DNA sequence: TGTGCCAGCAGCGCCGGGACTAGCAGGCTGGAGACCCAGTACTTC. The encoded protein is CASSAGTSRLETQYF. The chain links TRBV7-3 to TRBJ2-5; TRBD2 matches 9 bases. With 5 bases clipped from V and 5 bases from J, the junction kept 9 bases outside the gene matches. Germline loops: CDR1 SGHTA, CDR2 FQGTGA. This CDR3 is 15 amino acids long.

This chain links TRBV28 with TRBJ1-5; 8 bases fit TRBD1. This CDR3 has 16 amino acids. Trimming at V came to 2 bases and at J to 2 bases, leaving 5 bases not matched to a gene. Germline V lookup: CDR1 MDHEN, CDR2 SYDVKM. The CDR3 DNA follows: TGTGCCAGCAGTTTAAACAGGGGGAGCGGCAATCAGCCCCAGCATTTT. Residues: CASSLNRGSGNQPQHF.

This clone showed up just a few times. This sequence joins TRBV5-1 and TRBJ1-1; D is uncertain. Germline V lookup: CDR1 SGHRS, CDR2 YFSETQ. The V gene lost 4 bases and the J gene lost 0 bases, with 16 bases spanning the gap. The CDR3 is 16 residues long. CDR3 residues: CASSLGWGAMNTEAFF. DNA for the CDR3: TGCGCCAGCAGCCTGGGTTGGGGAGCCATGAACACTGAAGCTTTCTTT.

The chain joins TRBV2 to TRBJ1-1; maybe TRBD1 (5 bases). This CDR3 comprises 16 residues. Trimming took 2 bases from V and 1 from J, leaving 14 bases between them. Germline V gives CDR1 SNHLY, CDR2 FYNNEI. The CDR3 is CASSERNPGGNTEAFF. In DNA, the CDR3 is TGTGCCAGCAGTGAACGGAATCCGGGGGGGAACACTGAAGCTTTCTTT.

V and J are TRBV30 and TRBJ1-5, with D perhaps TRBD1 (6 bases). CDR1 and CDR2 from the germline V gene are GTSNPN and SVGIG (reference sequence). CDR3 length equals 14 residues. Trimming took 0 bases from V and 8 from J, leaving 14 bases between them. The CDR3 nucleotides are TGTGCCTGGAGTGTACCAGGGGCGGGCGAGCCCCAGCATTTT. Its translation: CAWSVPGAGEPQHF. The variable domain in full, with the rest retrieved from reference TRBV30 and TRBJ1-5, is SQTIHQWPATLVQPVGSPLSLECTVEGTSNPNLYWYRQAAGRGLQLLFYSVGIGQISSEVPQNLSASRPQDRQFILSSKKLLLSDSGFYLCAWSVPGAGEPQHFGDGTRLSIL.

This clone has just one count. The rearrangement links TRBV30 to TRBJ2-5, with TRBD2 matching 8 bases. This CDR3 spans 14 amino acids. Trimming at V came to 2 bases and at J to 5 bases, leaving 7 bases not matched to a gene. CDR1 and CDR2 from the germline V gene are GTSNPN and SVGIG (reference sequence). The CDR3 protein is CAWSISGVRETQYF. As DNA, the CDR3 is TGTGCCTGGAGTATTAGCGGGGTCCGGGAGACCCAGTACTTC.

This clone was found a few times. The J gene is TRBJ1-5, the V gene TRBV10-1; D not certain. V lost 2 bases to trimming and J lost 3 bases, with 5 bases between them. The germline CDR1 and CDR2 sequences are WNHNN and SYGVQD (reference sequence). This CDR3 has 13 amino acids. This CDR3 is CASSEGTNQPQHF. In DNA form, the CDR3 reads TGCGCCAGCAGTGAGGGCACCAATCAGCCCCAGCATTTT.

The chain employs TRBV6-5 and TRBJ1-2; 9 positions agree with TRBD1. V was clipped by 6 bases and J by 6 bases; unmatched bases: 8. The germline V gene encodes CDR1 MNHEY and CDR2 SVGAGI. This CDR3 is built from 14 residues. The CDR3 is CASRGRTGGNGYTF. CDR3 nucleotides: TGTGCCAGCAGAGGCAGAACAGGGGGCAATGGCTACACCTTC.

This clone was detected only a few times. This chain links TRBV25-1 with TRBJ1-4; TRBD1 agrees at 8 bases. J was trimmed by 3 bases and V by 3 bases; bases with no gene match: 6. Germline assignment: CDR1 MGHDK and CDR2 SYGVNS. The CDR3 sequence is 16 residues long. CDR3 sequence (DNA): TGTGCCAGCAGTGACCGCGACAGGGGTGCTAATGAAAAACTGTTTTTT. It codes for CASSDRDRGANEKLFF.

The V call is TRBV6-1, the J call TRBJ2-7; TRBD2 might be the D (5 bases). Germline V CDR1 and CDR2: MNHNS, SASEGT. Deletions cut 6 bases from V and 5 bases from J, with 11 bases between. CDR3 length equals 12 residues. CDR3 sequence: CASSEIGDEQYF. The CDR3 DNA reads TGTGCCAGCAGCGAGATCGGGGACGAGCAGTACTTC.

This clone was found a few times. The chain has TRBV4-2 and TRBJ1-1; the D is unclear. This CDR3 contains 15 residues. Trimming took off 4 bases at V and 1 base at J, with 13 bases between the two ends. The germline gives CDR1 LGHNA, CDR2 YNFKEQ. This CDR3 is CASSPTREANTEAFF. CDR3 nucleotide sequence: TGTGCCAGCAGCCCGACGAGGGAAGCGAACACTGAAGCTTTCTTT.

This clone was observed a few times. This chain links TRBV19 with TRBJ2-3; 8 bases map to TRBD2. V shed 7 bases and J 2 bases; nucleotides not matched to a gene: 5. In germline, CDR1 is LNHDA, CDR2 SQIVND (reference sequence). CDR3 size: 14 residues. CDR3 region: CASKPGGVTDTQYF. The CDR3, as DNA: TGTGCCAGTAAACCGGGAGGGGTCACAGATACGCAGTATTTT. The whole variable domain, remainder taken from reference TRBV19 and TRBJ2-3, is DGGITQSPKYLFRKEGQNVTLSCEQNLNHDAMYWYRQDPGQGLRLIYYSQIVNDFQKGDIAEGYSVSREKKESFPLTVTSAQKNPTAFYLCASKPGGVTDTQYFGPGTRLTVL.

In its sample, this clone was seen a few times. V usage is TRBV9 and J usage is TRBJ1-2, with 7 positions matching TRBD1. The CDR3 runs to 15 residues. Germline V gene lookup returns CDR1 SGDLS and CDR2 YYNGEE. Unmatched junction bases numbered 9, after V lost 1 base and J lost 6 bases. CDR3 DNA: TGTGCCAGCAGCGTATTAGCAGGGGGAAAGGATGGCTACACCTTC. Protein: CASSVLAGGKDGYTF.

The chain has TRBV4-3 and TRBJ2-3; no firm D call. Germline assignment: CDR1 LGHNA and CDR2 YSLEER. This CDR3 has 15 residues. Trimming cost V 0 bases and J 4 bases, with 11 bases left between them. Here the CDR3 reads CASSQDRLGADTQYF. The CDR3 DNA reads TGCGCCAGCAGCCAAGATAGGCTAGGAGCAGATACGCAGTATTTT.